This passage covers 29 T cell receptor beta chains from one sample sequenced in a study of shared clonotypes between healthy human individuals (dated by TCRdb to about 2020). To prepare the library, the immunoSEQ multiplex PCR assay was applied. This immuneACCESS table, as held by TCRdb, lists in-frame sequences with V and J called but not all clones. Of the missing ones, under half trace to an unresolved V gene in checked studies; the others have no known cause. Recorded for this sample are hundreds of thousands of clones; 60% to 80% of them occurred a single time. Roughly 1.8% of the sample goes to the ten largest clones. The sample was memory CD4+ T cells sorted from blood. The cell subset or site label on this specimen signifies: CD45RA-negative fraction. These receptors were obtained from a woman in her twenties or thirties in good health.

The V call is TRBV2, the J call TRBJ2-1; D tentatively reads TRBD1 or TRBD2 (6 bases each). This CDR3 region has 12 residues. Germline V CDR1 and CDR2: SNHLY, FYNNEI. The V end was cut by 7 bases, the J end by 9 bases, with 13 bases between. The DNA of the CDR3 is TGTGCCAGCAAGGGAGAGGGGGGTGAGCAGTTCTTC. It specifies CASKGEGGEQFF.

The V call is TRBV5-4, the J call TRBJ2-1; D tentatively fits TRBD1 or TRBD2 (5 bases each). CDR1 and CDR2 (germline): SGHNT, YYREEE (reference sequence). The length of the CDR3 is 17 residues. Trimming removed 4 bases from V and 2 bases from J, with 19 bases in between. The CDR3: CASSPSSSRGAYNEQFF. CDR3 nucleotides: TGTGCCAGCAGCCCCTCCTCTTCTCGGGGCGCCTACAATGAGCAGTTCTTC.

The DNA for the CDR3 is TGTGCCAGCAGCTCCCTTACAGGGGCTGGGGCCAACGTCCTGACTTTC. It specifies CASSSLTGAGANVLTF. The chain recombines TRBV11-2 with TRBJ2-6; TRBD1 matches 7 bases. Germline CDR1 and CDR2: SGHAT and FQNNGV. This CDR3 comprises 16 residues. V dropped 4 bases and J dropped 2; count of bases not matched to a gene: 5.

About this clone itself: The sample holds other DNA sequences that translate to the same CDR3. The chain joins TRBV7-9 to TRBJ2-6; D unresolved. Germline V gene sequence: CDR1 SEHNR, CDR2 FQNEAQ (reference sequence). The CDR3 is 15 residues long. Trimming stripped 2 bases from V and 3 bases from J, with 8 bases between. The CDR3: CASSLRGSGANVLTF. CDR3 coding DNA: TGTGCCAGCAGCTTACGAGGAAGTGGGGCCAACGTCCTGACTTTC. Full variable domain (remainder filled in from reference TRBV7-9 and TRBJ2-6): DTGVSQNPRHKITKRGQNVTFRCDPISEHNRLYWYRQTLGQGPEFLTYFQNEAQLEKSRLLSDRFSAERPKGSFSTLEIQRTEQGDSAMYLCASSLRGSGANVLTFGAGSRLTVL.

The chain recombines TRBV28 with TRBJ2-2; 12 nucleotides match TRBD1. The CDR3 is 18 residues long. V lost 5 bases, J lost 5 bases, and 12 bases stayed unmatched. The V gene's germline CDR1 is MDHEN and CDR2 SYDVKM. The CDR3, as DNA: TGTGCCAGCAGTCCCCCAATCGGGGGACAGGGGGCTACCGGGGAGCTGTTTTTT. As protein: CASSPPIGGQGATGELFF. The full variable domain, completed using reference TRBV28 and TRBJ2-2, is DVKVTQSSRYLVKRTGEKVFLECVQDMDHENMFWYRQDPGLGLRLIYFSYDVKMKEKGDIPEGYSVSREKKERFSLILESASTNQTSMYLCASSPPIGGQGATGELFFGEGSRLTVL.

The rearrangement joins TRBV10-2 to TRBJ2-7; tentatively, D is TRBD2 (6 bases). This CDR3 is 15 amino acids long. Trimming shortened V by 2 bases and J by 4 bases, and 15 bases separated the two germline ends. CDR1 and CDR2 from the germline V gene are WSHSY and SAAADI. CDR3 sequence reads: CASSEPSGLGYEQYF. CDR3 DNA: TGCGCCAGCAGTGAGCCCTCGGGACTTGGGTACGAGCAGTACTTC.

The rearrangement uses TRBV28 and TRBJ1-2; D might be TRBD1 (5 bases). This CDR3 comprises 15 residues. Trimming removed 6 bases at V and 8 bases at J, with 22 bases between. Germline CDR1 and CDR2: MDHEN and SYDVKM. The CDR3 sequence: CASSPRVREQRGYTF. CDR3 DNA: TGTGCCAGCAGCCCTCGGGTCAGGGAGCAGAGGGGCTACACCTTC.

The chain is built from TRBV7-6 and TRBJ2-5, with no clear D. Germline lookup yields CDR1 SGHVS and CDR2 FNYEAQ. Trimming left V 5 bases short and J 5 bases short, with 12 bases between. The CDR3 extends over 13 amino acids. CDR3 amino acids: CASSQRGSETQYF. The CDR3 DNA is TGTGCCAGCAGCCAAAGAGGTAGCGAGACCCAGTACTTC.

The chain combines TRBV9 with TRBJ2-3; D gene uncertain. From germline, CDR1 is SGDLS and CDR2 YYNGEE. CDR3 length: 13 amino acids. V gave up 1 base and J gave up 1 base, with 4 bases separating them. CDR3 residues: CASSVRRTDTQYF. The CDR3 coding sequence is TGTGCCAGCAGCGTAAGGCGCACAGATACGCAGTATTTT.

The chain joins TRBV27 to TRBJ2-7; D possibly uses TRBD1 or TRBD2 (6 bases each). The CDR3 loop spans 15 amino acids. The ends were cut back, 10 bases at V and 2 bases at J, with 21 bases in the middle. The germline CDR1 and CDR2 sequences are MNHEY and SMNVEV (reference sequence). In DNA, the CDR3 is TGTGCCACCTACGACGCGGGGCAGGGGACCTACGAGCAGTACTTC. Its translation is CATYDAGQGTYEQYF.

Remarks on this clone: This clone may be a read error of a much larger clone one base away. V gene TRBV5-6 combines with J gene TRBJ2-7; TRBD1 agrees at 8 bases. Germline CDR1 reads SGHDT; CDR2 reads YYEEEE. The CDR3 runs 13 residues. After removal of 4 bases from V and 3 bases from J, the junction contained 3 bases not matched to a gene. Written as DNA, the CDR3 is TGTGCCAGCAGCCGGACAGGGATCTACGAGCAGTACTTC. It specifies CASSRTGIYEQYF. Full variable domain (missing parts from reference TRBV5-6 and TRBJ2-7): DAGVTQSPTHLIKTRGQQVTLRCSPKSGHDTVSWYQQALGQGPQFIFQYYEEEERQRGNFPDRFSGHQFPNYSSELNVNALLLGDSALYLCASSRTGIYEQYFGPGTRLTVT.

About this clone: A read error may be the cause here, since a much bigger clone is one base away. DNA of the CDR3: TGTGCCATCAGTGGGCGGGACTATGGCTACACCTTC. This gives the protein CAISGRDYGYTF. The chain couples TRBV10-3 to TRBJ1-2; D not certain. This CDR3 has 12 amino acids. V was pared by 4 bases and J by 3 bases, with 6 bases between. Germline V CDR1 and CDR2: ENHRY, SYGVKD.

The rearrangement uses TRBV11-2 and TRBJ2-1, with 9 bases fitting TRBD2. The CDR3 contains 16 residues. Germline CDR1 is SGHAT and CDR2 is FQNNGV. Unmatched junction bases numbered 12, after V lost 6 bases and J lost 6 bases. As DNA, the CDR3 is TGTGCCAGCAGGGGGGCCGAGACTAGCGGCCCCAATGAGCAGTTCTTC. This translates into CASRGAETSGPNEQFF.

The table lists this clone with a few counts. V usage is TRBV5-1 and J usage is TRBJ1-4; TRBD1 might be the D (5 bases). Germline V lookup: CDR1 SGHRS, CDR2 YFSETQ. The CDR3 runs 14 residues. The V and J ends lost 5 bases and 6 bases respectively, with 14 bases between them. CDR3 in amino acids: CASSIFGADEKLFF. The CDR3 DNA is TGCGCCAGCAGTATTTTCGGGGCGGATGAAAAACTGTTTTTT.

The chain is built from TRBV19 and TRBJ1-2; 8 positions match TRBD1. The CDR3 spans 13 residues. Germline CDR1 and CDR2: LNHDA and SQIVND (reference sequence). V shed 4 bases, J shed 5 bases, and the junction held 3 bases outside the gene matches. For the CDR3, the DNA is TGTGCCAGTAGTAGCAACAGGGGGTATGGCTACACCTTC. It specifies CASSSNRGYGYTF.

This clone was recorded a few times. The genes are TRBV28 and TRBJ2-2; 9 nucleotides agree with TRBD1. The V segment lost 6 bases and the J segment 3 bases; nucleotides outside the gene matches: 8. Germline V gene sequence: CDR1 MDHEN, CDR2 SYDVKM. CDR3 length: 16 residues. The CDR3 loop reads CASRRTGVEYTGELFF. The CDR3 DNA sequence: TGTGCCAGCAGGCGGACAGGGGTTGAGTACACCGGGGAGCTGTTTTTT.

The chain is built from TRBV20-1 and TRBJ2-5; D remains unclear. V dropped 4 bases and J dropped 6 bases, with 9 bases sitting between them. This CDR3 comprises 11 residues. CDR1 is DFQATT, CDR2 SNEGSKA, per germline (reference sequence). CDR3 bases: TGCAGTGCTAAGGTGGTTCAGACCCAGTACTTC. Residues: CSAKVVQTQYF.

CDR3 bases: TGCGCCAGCAGTACTACAGGGGGCCCCAGCTCTGGAAACACCATATATTTT. As protein: CASSTTGGPSSGNTIYF. V gene TRBV10-2 combines with J gene TRBJ1-3; TRBD1 agrees at 9 bases. Losses at the gene ends were 5 bases for V and 0 bases for J; bases not matched to a gene: 8. The germline V gene has CDR1 WSHSY and CDR2 SAAADI. The CDR3 runs 17 residues.

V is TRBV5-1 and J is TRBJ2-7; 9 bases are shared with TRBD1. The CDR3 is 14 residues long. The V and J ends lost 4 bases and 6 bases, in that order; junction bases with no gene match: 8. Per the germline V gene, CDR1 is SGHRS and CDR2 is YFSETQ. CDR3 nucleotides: TGCGCCAGCAGCGTCGGGACAGGGACCCTCGAGCAGTACTTC. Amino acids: CASSVGTGTLEQYF.

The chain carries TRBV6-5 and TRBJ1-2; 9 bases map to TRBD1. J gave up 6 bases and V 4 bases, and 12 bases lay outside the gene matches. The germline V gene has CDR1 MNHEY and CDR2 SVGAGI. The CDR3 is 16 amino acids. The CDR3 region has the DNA TGTGCCAGCAGTTCGGATACCGGGACAGGGAGCCATGGCTACACCTTC. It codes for CASSSDTGTGSHGYTF.

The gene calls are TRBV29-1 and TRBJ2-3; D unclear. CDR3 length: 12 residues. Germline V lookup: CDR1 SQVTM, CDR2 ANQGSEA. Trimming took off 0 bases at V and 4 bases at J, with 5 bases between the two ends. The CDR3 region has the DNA TGCAGCGTTGAAGATCTAGCAGATACGCAGTATTTT. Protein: CSVEDLADTQYF.

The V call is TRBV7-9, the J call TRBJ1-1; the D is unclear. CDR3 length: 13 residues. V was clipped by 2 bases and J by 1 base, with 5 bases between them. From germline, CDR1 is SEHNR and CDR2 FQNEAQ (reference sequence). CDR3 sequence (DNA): TGTGCCAGCAGCTTAATGGAGAACACTGAAGCTTTCTTT. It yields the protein CASSLMENTEAFF.

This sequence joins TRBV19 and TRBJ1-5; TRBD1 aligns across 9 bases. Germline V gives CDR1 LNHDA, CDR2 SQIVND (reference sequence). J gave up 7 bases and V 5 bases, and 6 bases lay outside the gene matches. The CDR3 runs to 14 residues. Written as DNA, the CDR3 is TGTGCCAGTAGTGGGGGACAGGGTGGACAGCCCCAGCATTTT. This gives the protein CASSGGQGGQPQHF.

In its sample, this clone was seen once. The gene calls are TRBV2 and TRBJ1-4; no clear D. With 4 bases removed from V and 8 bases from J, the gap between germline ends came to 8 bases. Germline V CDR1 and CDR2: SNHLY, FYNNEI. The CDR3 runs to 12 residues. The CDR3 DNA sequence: TGTGCCAGCAGTGGTATAGGGGAAAAACTGTTTTTT. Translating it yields CASSGIGEKLFF. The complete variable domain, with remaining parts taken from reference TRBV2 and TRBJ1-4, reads EPEVTQTPSHQVTQMGQEVILRCVPISNHLYFYWYRQILGQKVEFLVSFYNNEISEKSEIFDDQFSVERPDGSNFTLKIRSTKLEDSAMYFCASSGIGEKLFFGSGTQLSVL.

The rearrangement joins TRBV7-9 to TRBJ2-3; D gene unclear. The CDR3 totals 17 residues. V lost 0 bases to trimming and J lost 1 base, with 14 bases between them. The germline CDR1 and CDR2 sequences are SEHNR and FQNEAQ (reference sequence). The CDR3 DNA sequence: TGTGCCAGCAGCTTAGCTCAAATCGGGCCCCGCACAGATACGCAGTATTTT. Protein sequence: CASSLAQIGPRTDTQYF.

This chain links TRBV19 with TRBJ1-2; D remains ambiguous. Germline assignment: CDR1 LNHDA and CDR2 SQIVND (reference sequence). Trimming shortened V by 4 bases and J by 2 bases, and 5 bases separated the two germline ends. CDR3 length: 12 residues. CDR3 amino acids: CASSKTNYGYTF. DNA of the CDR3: TGTGCCAGTAGTAAGACAAACTATGGCTACACCTTC.

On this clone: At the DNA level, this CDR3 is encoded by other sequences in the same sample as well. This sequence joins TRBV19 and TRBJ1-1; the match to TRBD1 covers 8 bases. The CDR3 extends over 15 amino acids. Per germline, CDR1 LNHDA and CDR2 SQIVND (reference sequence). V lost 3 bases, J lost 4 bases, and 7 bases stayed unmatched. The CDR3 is CASSIQGAGGTEAFF. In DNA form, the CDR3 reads TGTGCCAGTAGTATTCAGGGGGCTGGGGGCACTGAAGCTTTCTTT.

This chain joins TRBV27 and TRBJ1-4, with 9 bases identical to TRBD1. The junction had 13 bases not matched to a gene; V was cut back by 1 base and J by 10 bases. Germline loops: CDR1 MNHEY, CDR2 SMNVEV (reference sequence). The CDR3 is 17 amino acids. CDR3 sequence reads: CASSLFPPGQGGGKLFF. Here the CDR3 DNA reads TGTGCCAGCAGTTTATTCCCTCCGGGACAGGGAGGGGGAAAACTGTTTTTT.

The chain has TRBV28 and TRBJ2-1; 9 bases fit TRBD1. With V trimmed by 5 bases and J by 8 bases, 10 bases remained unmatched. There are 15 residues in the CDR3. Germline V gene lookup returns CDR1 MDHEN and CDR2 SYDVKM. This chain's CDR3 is CASSTLGQGSYEQFF. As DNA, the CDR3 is TGTGCCAGCAGTACACTGGGACAGGGCTCGTATGAGCAGTTCTTC.